The source of this T cell receptor (beta chain) is a study of CD8 T cells in Susac syndrome. An amount of RNA that ranged from about 0.45 to 1 ug was reverse transcribed with random hexamers. One entry per CDR3 protein, called by TCRdb with MiXCR from the immunoSEQ multiplex PCR reads. The table records 130,000 to 150,000 distinct CDR3 sequences, 90% to 95% of them present only once. Sequencing of TCR beta was undertaken in CD8+ and CD4+ T cells derived from blood. The TEMRA cells underwent FACS enrichment, while the CD8+ and CD4+ T cells underwent negative isolation. CDR1 and CDR2 from the germline V gene are MNHEY and SVGEGT. CDR3 length: 13 residues. V was trimmed by 7 bases and J by 3 bases, leaving 10 bases between them.

The chain employs TRBV6-2 or TRBV6-3 and TRBJ1-5; D is uncertain. This clonotype originated in a human donor in good health. The sample consisted of CD8+ T cells from PBMCs. CDR3 coding DNA: TGTGCCAGCAAGGATGCGTACAATCAGCCCCAGCATTTT. Protein product: CASKDAYNQPQHF.